Below, 6 T cell receptor beta chains from the same sample are listed, as sequenced in a study of cytomegalovirus exposure and HLA in healthy donors. PCR used 60 Vbeta primers and 13 Jbeta primers. Only in-frame clones appear in the TCRdb table, and some are missing; sequencing was by immunoSEQ multiplex PCR. The sample carries 180,000 or so clones, around 79% recorded once. The sample consisted of PBMCs. All receptors derive from a man aged 50-59 years in good health and CMV-seropositive.

The J gene is TRBJ1-4, the V gene TRBV5-1, with D perhaps matching TRBD1 (6 bases). Trimming removed 1 base at V and 8 bases at J, with 15 bases between. This CDR3 spans 15 amino acids. Germline CDR1 reads SGHRS; CDR2 reads YFSETQ. The CDR3 region has the DNA TGCGCCAGCAGCTTGAACGGGGGGCTGAGGGAAAAACTGTTTTTT. Its translation is CASSLNGGLREKLFF.

The gene calls are TRBV5-4 and TRBJ2-2; 8 bases are shared with TRBD1. The CDR3 is 16 residues long. Unmatched junction bases numbered 9, after V lost 4 bases and J lost 4 bases. Germline values: CDR1 SGHNT, CDR2 YYREEE (reference sequence). CDR3 amino acids: CASSPKEGQVTGELFF. The CDR3 DNA is TGTGCCAGCAGCCCGAAGGAGGGACAGGTCACCGGGGAGCTGTTTTTT. Supplemented by reference TRBV5-4 and TRBJ2-2, the full variable domain reads ETGVTQSPTHLIKTRGQQVTLRCSSQSGHNTVSWYQQALGQGPQFIFQYYREEENGRGNFPPRFSGLQFPNYSSELNVNALELDDSALYLCASSPKEGQVTGELFFGEGSRLTVL.

This sequence joins TRBV28 and TRBJ1-2, with D possibly being TRBD1 (5 bases). This CDR3 contains 15 residues. The V gene's germline CDR1 is MDHEN and CDR2 SYDVKM. V was shortened by 3 bases and J by 5 bases, with 16 bases between the two germline ends. CDR3 sequence (DNA): TGTGCCAGCAGTTTTATGGCAGGGATAAGATATGGCTACACCTTC. Translation gives CASSFMAGIRYGYTF.

The table lists this clone with a count of one. The genes are TRBV6-5 and TRBJ1-5; TRBD1 matches at 7 bases. The CDR3 extends over 14 amino acids. J gave up 5 bases and V 5 bases, and 6 bases lay outside the gene matches. Germline V gives CDR1 MNHEY, CDR2 SVGAGI. CDR3 protein: CASSQDRNYQPQHF. The CDR3 DNA sequence: TGTGCCAGCAGTCAGGACAGGAATTATCAGCCCCAGCATTTT.

The chain uses TRBV6-5 and TRBJ1-3, with D unresolved. CDR3 length: 14 amino acids. The germline gives CDR1 MNHEY, CDR2 SVGAGI. Deletions cut 6 bases from V and 0 bases from J, with 9 bases between. CDR3 loop: CASSRQASGNTIYF. Written as DNA, the CDR3 is TGTGCCAGCAGCCGTCAGGCCTCTGGAAACACCATATATTTT.

The chain couples TRBV7-3 to TRBJ1-1; D gene ambiguous. The CDR3 runs to 13 residues. The V gene's germline CDR1 is SGHTA and CDR2 FQGTGA. V gave up 4 bases and J gave up 6 bases, with 12 bases separating them. CDR3: CASSSRGAAEAFF. The DNA of the CDR3 is TGTGCCAGCAGCTCACGGGGAGCCGCTGAAGCTTTCTTT.